This T cell receptor beta chain was found in a study of T cell repertoires in cytomegalovirus infection. Study as a whole: In public TCR beta signatures, there were indications of both CMV infection and matching HLA type. Study findings and constraints: The ex vivo response was dominated by HLA-C-restricted CMV-specific TCR beta clonotypes.

This clonotype was observed at least ten times. Antigen unknown. The CDR3 is 15 residues long. J was trimmed by 4 bases and V by 5 bases; bases with no gene match: 10. CDR1 is SGHDT and CDR2 is YYEEEE in the germline V gene. From the reads, TCRdb called clonotypes with MiXCR, one entry per CDR3 protein. This sample has approximately 260,000 distinct CDR3 sequences, with about 17% found just once. The TCR comes from a human donor in good health (CMV status not recorded). Some clones in this sample may be carry-over from other donors' samples. The chain joins TRBV5-6 to TRBJ2-7; the match to TRBD2 covers 9 bases. Sequencing was performed on CD8+ T cells from PBMCs. The CDR3 region is CASSSLAGGAYEQYF. CDR3 coding DNA: TGTGCCAGCAGTTCCCTGGCGGGGGGGGCGTACGAGCAGTACTTC.